The entry that follows covers one T cell receptor (beta chain) sequence. Its specificity is unknown. The sample comes from a study of response to subunit inactivated influenza vaccine. Findings and limits, study-wide: Authors suggested that a seasonal influenza vaccination recruits few new T cells each time.

MiXCR, run by TCRdb on the RT-PCR reads, gives a single entry per CDR3 protein. The sample includes hundreds of thousands of distinct CDR3 sequences, roughly 25% of them seen just once. V was cut by 3 bases and J by 2 bases, with 20 bases left in between. CDR1 is DFQATT, CDR2 SNEGSKA, per germline (reference sequence). The CDR3 is made up of 16 amino acids. Sequencing was performed on CD4+ T cells sorted from PBMCs, taken roughly 5 days after vaccination. The rearrangement links TRBV20-1 to TRBJ2-7; D is uncertain. The receptor's source is a man aged 45 to 65 who received an inactivated influenza vaccine. The CDR3, as DNA: TGCAGTGCTAGTCCTACCCGGTACTCTACCGCCTACGAGCAGTACTTC. Its translation is CSASPTRYSTAYEQYF.